This T cell receptor (beta chain) was sequenced for a study of cytomegalovirus exposure and HLA in healthy donors. The overall study: Approximately 180 million T cells yielded 90 million to 130 million unique TCR beta sequences, as an earlier analysis found. Study-wide findings and caveats: The authors later linked a missense DCLRE1C variant to TCR beta V- and J-gene trimming.

The V and J ends lost 1 base and 5 bases respectively, with 9 bases between them. Germline V gives CDR1 SGHRS, CDR2 YFSETQ. The CDR3 loop spans 13 amino acids. Primers: 60 Vbeta forward and 13 Jbeta reverse. Profiled with immunoSEQ multiplex PCR; TCRdb holds only in-frame clones, not every one. The table lists roughly 200,000 clones, 70% to 90% of them singletons, with roughly 0.32% in the top ten. Comment on this clone: Its specificity is not known.

The origin of this receptor is a woman aged 25 to 45 in good health and CMV-seronegative. The chain joins TRBV5-1 to TRBJ2-5; D is unclear. The sequenced sample was PBMCs. As DNA, the CDR3 is TGCGCCAGCAGCTTGCGATTCGGGGAGACCCAGTACTTC. This codes for CASSLRFGETQYF.